This T cell receptor beta chain came from a study of blood T cell repertoires in COVID-19. The CDR3 has 13 amino acids. V lost 0 bases to trimming and J lost 6 bases, with 8 bases between them. CDR1 is SGHTA, CDR2 FQGNSA, per germline. In the authors' workflow: Reference gene primer amplification gave nucleated cell count estimates. Only in-frame clones appear in the TCRdb table, and some are missing; sequencing was by immunoSEQ multiplex PCR. V and J calls and clone size are as listed in that table; D and trimming were resolved from the DNA. Among hundreds of thousands of clones, around 89% were seen once, and the ten largest hold around 13%.

Input material: peripheral blood. The sequence derives from an older woman with acute or convalescent COVID-19. J is TRBJ1-2 and V is TRBV7-2; D gene unclear. CDR3: CASSLARSHGYTF. The CDR3 coding sequence is TGTGCCAGCAGCTTAGCTCGAAGCCATGGCTACACCTTC.